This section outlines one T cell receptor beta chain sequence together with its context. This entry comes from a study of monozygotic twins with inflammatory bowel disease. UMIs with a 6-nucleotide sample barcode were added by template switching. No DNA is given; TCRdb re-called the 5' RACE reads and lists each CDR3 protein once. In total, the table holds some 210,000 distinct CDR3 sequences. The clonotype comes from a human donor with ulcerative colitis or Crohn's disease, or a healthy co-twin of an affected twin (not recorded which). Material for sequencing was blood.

Here the CDR3 reads CASSPGQDGQTQYF. The V call is TRBV5-1, the J call TRBJ2-5; the TCRdb D gene call, TRBD1, has no DNA to confirm it. The length of the CDR3 is 14 residues. CDR1 is SGHRS and CDR2 is YFSETQ in the germline V gene.